The 17 T cell receptor beta chains presented below share a single source sample, sequenced in a study of T cell responses to AZD1222 COVID-19 vaccine. Some clones are missing from TCRdb's copy, which holds only in-frame ones; the method was immunoSEQ multiplex PCR. The sample has fewer than 120,000 clones, 92% seen once. Sequenced material: peripheral blood, taken on day 0 of AZD1222 vaccination. The source is an adult in good health.

The rearrangement joins TRBV7-2 to TRBJ1-2; TRBD1 is a possible D gene (6 bases). The CDR3 loop spans 14 amino acids. V shed 3 bases and J shed 2 bases, with 10 bases lying between them. Per the germline V gene, CDR1 is SGHTA and CDR2 is FQGNSA. The CDR3 sequence is CASSFYRENYGYTF. In nucleotides, the CDR3 is TGTGCCAGCAGCTTCTACAGGGAAAACTATGGCTACACCTTC.

The gene calls are TRBV6-1 and TRBJ1-6; 7 positions agree with TRBD1. Germline V gene lookup returns CDR1 MNHNS and CDR2 SASEGT. V lost 3 bases and J lost 7; bases outside the gene matches: 9. This CDR3 is built from 16 residues. The CDR3 region is CASSDDRQGRNSPLHF. CDR3 coding DNA: TGTGCCAGCAGTGACGACCGACAGGGTCGAAATTCACCCCTCCACTTT.

The chain is built from TRBV30 and TRBJ2-7; no clear D. The CDR3 consists of 10 residues. CDR1 and CDR2 (germline): GTSNPN, SVGIG (reference sequence). V lost 0 bases and J 7 bases, leaving 4 bases between the germline ends. The CDR3 here is CAWSVGEQYF. CDR3 nucleotide sequence: TGTGCCTGGAGTGTCGGAGAGCAGTACTTC.

J is TRBJ2-7 and V is TRBV7-6, with D perhaps being TRBD1 or TRBD2 (5 bases each). Trimming left V 3 bases short and J 0 bases short, with 24 bases between. Germline lookup yields CDR1 SGHVS and CDR2 FNYEAQ. CDR3 length equals 19 residues. The CDR3 is CASSFNLLGTYGASYEQYF. For the CDR3, the DNA is TGTGCCAGCAGCTTTAATCTCTTGGGGACCTACGGGGCCTCCTACGAGCAGTACTTC. Combining the CDR3 with reference TRBV7-6 and TRBJ2-7 gives the whole variable domain GAGVSQSPRYKVTKRGQDVALRCDPISGHVSLYWYRQALGQGPEFLTYFNYEAQQDKSGLPNDRFSAERPEGSISTLTIQRTEQRDSAMYRCASSFNLLGTYGASYEQYFGPGTRLTVT.

V usage is TRBV7-8 and J usage is TRBJ2-1; D is perhaps TRBD1 (6 bases). Trimming left V 3 bases short and J 9 bases short, with 12 bases between. Looked up from germline, CDR1 is SGHVS and CDR2 is FQNEAQ. CDR3 length equals 13 residues. The CDR3, as DNA: TGTGCCAGCAGCTTCGCAGGGGTGGCTGAGCAGTTCTTC. Its translation is CASSFAGVAEQFF.

In its sample, this clone is large. The chain combines TRBV30 with TRBJ1-2, with D possibly being TRBD1 (5 bases). The CDR3 runs 14 residues. The V end was cut by 1 base, the J end by 6 bases, with 15 bases between. Germline lookup yields CDR1 GTSNPN and CDR2 SVGIG (reference sequence). CDR3 residues: CAWSESDWGDGYTF. The CDR3 nucleotides read TGTGCCTGGAGTGAATCTGACTGGGGCGATGGCTACACCTTC.

The V and J genes are TRBV5-1 and TRBJ1-4; the match to TRBD1 covers 11 bases. V lost 6 bases and J lost 8; bases outside the gene matches: 3. The germline V gene encodes CDR1 SGHRS and CDR2 YFSETQ. The CDR3 totals 13 residues. The CDR3 reads CASNRDRGEKLFF. In nucleotides, the CDR3 is TGCGCCAGCAACCGGGACAGGGGGGAAAAACTGTTTTTT.

The J gene is TRBJ1-4, the V gene TRBV7-2; D unresolved. The CDR3 is 12 amino acids. CDR1 is SGHTA, CDR2 FQGNSA, per germline. The germline V and J ends were trimmed by 8 bases and 4 bases, with 8 bases remaining between them. CDR3 protein: CASGRRNEKLFF. In DNA, the CDR3 is TGTGCCAGCGGAAGACGTAATGAAAAACTGTTTTTT.

This chain joins TRBV3-1 (or the pseudogene TRBV3-2) and TRBJ2-2; 7 bases fit TRBD1. This CDR3 region has 15 residues. The ends lost 4 bases at V and 0 bases at J; junction bases unmatched: 2. Germline V lookup: CDR1 LGHDT, CDR2 YNNKEL (reference sequence). The CDR3 DNA reads as TGTGCCAGCAGCCGGGGACAGACGAACACCGGGGAGCTGTTTTTT. It codes for CASSRGQTNTGELFF.

This sequence joins TRBV11-3 and TRBJ1-6; D is uncertain. Germline CDR1 is SGHNT and CDR2 is YENEEA. V gave up 1 base and J gave up 0 bases, with 10 bases separating them. CDR3 length: 17 amino acids. CDR3 DNA sequence: TGTGCCAGCAGCTTAGCCCACTCGAGCTCCTATAATTCACCCCTCCACTTT. It translates to CASSLAHSSSYNSPLHF.

The gene calls are TRBV5-1 and TRBJ1-2; tentative D call: TRBD1 (6 bases). V gave up 4 bases and J gave up 4 bases, with 17 bases separating them. CDR1 is SGHRS and CDR2 is YFSETQ in the germline V gene. CDR3 length: 15 amino acids. CDR3 nucleotides: TGCGCCAGCAGCATATTAAACAGGGCCGGCTATGGCTACACCTTC. This encodes CASSILNRAGYGYTF. Full variable domain (missing parts from reference TRBV5-1 and TRBJ1-2): KAGVTQTPRYLIKTRGQQVTLSCSPISGHRSVSWYQQTPGQGLQFLFEYFSETQRNKGNFPGRFSGRQFSNSRSEMNVSTLELGDSALYLCASSILNRAGYGYTFGSGTRLTVV.

This clone has only one observation. V is TRBV19 and J is TRBJ2-7, with 10 bases fitting TRBD1. Losses at the gene ends were 9 bases for V and 3 bases for J; bases not matched to a gene: 11. Germline CDR1 and CDR2: LNHDA and SQIVND (reference sequence). This CDR3 is built from 15 residues. The CDR3: CASSPGQGVVYEQYF. The CDR3 coding sequence is TGTGCCAGCTCCCCCGGACAGGGGGTGGTCTACGAGCAGTACTTC.

CDR3 sequence (DNA): TGTGCCTGGACATTTGGGCACGGGAACACTGAAGCTTTCTTT. This codes for CAWTFGHGNTEAFF. This chain links TRBV30 with TRBJ1-1; D remains ambiguous. Germline V lookup: CDR1 GTSNPN, CDR2 SVGIG (reference sequence). CDR3 length: 14 amino acids. With 4 bases removed from V and 1 base from J, the gap between germline ends came to 13 bases.

This chain uses TRBV10-3 with TRBJ1-1; D might be TRBD1 (6 bases). The CDR3 sequence is 19 residues long. Trimming cost V 10 bases and J 5 bases, with 35 bases left between them. Germline V CDR1 and CDR2: ENHRY, SYGVKD. CDR3 nucleotide sequence: TGTGCCACCCATCGTGTTTTTTTCGTTGGGGGCGCCGTACGAACTGAAGCTTTCTTT. It codes for CATHRVFFVGGAVRTEAFF.

V and J are TRBV7-9 and TRBJ1-2; D is ambiguous. Germline V CDR1 and CDR2: SEHNR, FQNEAQ (reference sequence). V lost 4 bases and J lost 3, with 12 bases in between. The CDR3 is 14 amino acids. DNA of the CDR3: TGTGCCAGCAGCTCCGGGTTTGGGGACTATGGCTACACCTTC. Its translation is CASSSGFGDYGYTF.

The chain is built from TRBV28 and TRBJ2-1, with 10 positions matching TRBD2. Losses at the gene ends were 7 bases for V and 4 bases for J; bases not matched to a gene: 10. The length of the CDR3 is 16 residues. Germline-derived CDR1 and CDR2 are MDHEN and SYDVKM. The CDR3: CASTAFLAGGYNEQFF. In DNA form, the CDR3 reads TGTGCCAGCACCGCCTTCTTAGCGGGGGGTTACAATGAGCAGTTCTTC.

The chain carries TRBV27 and TRBJ2-3; tentatively, D is TRBD2 (5 bases). CDR1 MNHEY and CDR2 SMNVEV come from the germline V gene (reference sequence). Between the trimmed V and J ends, which lost 8 bases and 0 bases, there was a span of 21 bases. This CDR3 has 17 residues. The CDR3 DNA follows: TGTGCCAGCGGCCCCACCGGGGAGAGAGGGAGCACAGATACGCAGTATTTT. This translates into CASGPTGERGSTDTQYF.